One sample yielded the 7 T cell receptor beta chains listed below, sequenced in a study of T cells of healthy individuals. TCRdb passed the 5' RACE reads through MiXCR, listing each CDR3 protein once. Found here are some 69,000 distinct CDR3 sequences, around 15% of them singletons; the top ten hold about 4.4%. These receptors came from a human donor in good health.

The chain carries TRBV14 and TRBJ2-7, with 11 nucleotides matching TRBD1. CDR1 and CDR2 from the germline V gene are SGHDN and FVKESK. The J segment lost 3 bases and the V segment lost 5 bases, leaving 27 bases of the junction unmatched. CDR3 size: 22 residues. CDR3 region: CASSASTPDPDRGLRGLYEQYF. The CDR3, as DNA: TGTGCCAGCAGCGCGAGTACCCCGGACCCGGACAGGGGGCTAAGGGGTCTCTACGAGCAGTACTTC.

Note on this clonotype: One base away lies a much larger clone, so this may be a sequencing read error. This rearrangement joins TRBV2 to TRBJ1-1; D is unresolved. This CDR3 region has 11 residues. Germline CDR1 reads SNHLY; CDR2 reads FYNNEI. V was shortened by 2 bases and J by 5 bases, with 3 bases between the two germline ends. The CDR3 bases are TGTGCCAGCAGTGAATGTACTGAAGCTTTCTTT. This codes for CASSECTEAFF.

This clonotype was counted at least ten times. The CDR3 spells CASSDRDRHYNSPLHF. The CDR3 DNA sequence: TGTGCCAGCAGCGACCGGGACAGACACTATAATTCACCCCTCCACTTT. V and J are TRBV7-9 and TRBJ1-6; 7 nucleotides agree with TRBD1. V was pared by 5 bases and J by 3 bases, with 7 bases of the junction left unmatched. The CDR3 has 16 residues. The germline V gene encodes CDR1 SEHNR and CDR2 FQNEAQ (reference sequence).

This rearrangement joins TRBV5-7 to TRBJ2-7, with D possibly TRBD1 on 6 matching bases. TRBV5-7 is reported as an ORF; its role is uncertain. Between the trimmed V and J ends, which lost 2 bases and 4 bases, there was a span of 16 bases. The CDR3 length is 15 residues. This chain's CDR3 is CASSLGTGTNYEQYF. The CDR3 DNA reads TGTGCCAGCAGCTTAGGTACCGGGACAAATTACGAGCAGTACTTC.

Many counts were recorded for this clonotype. In DNA, the CDR3 is TGTGCCAGTACCACGACAGGTCTGGGTCAGCCCCAGCATTTT. This codes for CASTTTGLGQPQHF. V is TRBV19 and J is TRBJ1-5, with a possible D match to TRBD1 (6 bases). V was pared by 7 bases and J by 6 bases, with 16 bases between. CDR3 length: 14 amino acids. Germline CDR1 and CDR2: LNHDA and SQIVND (reference sequence).

This clonotype appeared a few times. This chain connects TRBV6-5 to TRBJ1-3; 8 nucleotides agree with TRBD1. Germline CDR1 MNHEY, CDR2 SVGAGI. Germline trimming cut 0 bases from V and 7 bases from J; bases unmatched to any gene: 5. This CDR3 has 15 amino acids. The CDR3 sequence: CASSYSIQGANTIYF. The DNA for the CDR3 is TGTGCCAGCAGTTACTCAATCCAGGGGGCTAACACCATATATTTT.

This clonotype has just a few counts. It is unclear where the CDR3 begins or ends on the DNA, so no DNA is shown, and the CDR3 is as TCRdb lists it. The chain combines TRBV15 with TRBJ2-7; the table's D call, TRBD2, has no DNA check behind it. Germline V gives CDR1 LNHNV, CDR2 YYDKDF (reference sequence). The CDR3 contains 18 residues when both ends are counted. CDR3 amino acids: CATSSCATSSRETYEQYF.